This note documents a single T cell receptor beta chain sequence. The PCR was carried out with 60 Vbeta primers and 13 Jbeta primers. Sequencing used immunoSEQ multiplex PCR; TCRdb keeps in-frame clones, though not all of them. The sample lists over 150,000 clones, around 78% seen once, with roughly 3% in the top ten. Germline CDR1 reads LNHDA; CDR2 reads SQIVND (reference sequence). Trimming left V 3 bases short and J 2 bases short, with 10 bases between. The CDR3 contains 14 residues. The data were obtained in a study of cytomegalovirus exposure and HLA in healthy donors. Sequenced input: PBMCs. The clonotype was recovered from a woman between 45 and 65 years old in good health and CMV-seropositive. V usage is TRBV19 and J usage is TRBJ1-1; unclear D gene. Here the CDR3 reads CASSIGLTNTEAFF. The CDR3 DNA is TGTGCCAGTAGTATTGGACTGACTAACACTGAAGCTTTCTTT.